This TCR beta chain was identified in a study of T cell responses to AZD1222 COVID-19 vaccine. Here immunoSEQ multiplex PCR was the method, and the copy in TCRdb shows in-frame clones only, minus some. The sample contains 95,000 or so clones, around nine tenths of which appear only once. This clone was recorded only once. The CDR3 spans 16 residues. Germline V gene sequence: CDR1 MDHEN, CDR2 SYDVKM. V was cut by 3 bases and J by 0 bases, with 12 bases left in between. The source of this sequence is an adult in good health. This material consisted of peripheral blood, taken on day 0 of AZD1222 vaccination. This rearrangement joins TRBV28 to TRBJ1-5; TRBD1 is a possible D gene (6 bases). The CDR3 here is CASSLSQGYSNQPQHF. For the CDR3, the DNA is TGTGCCAGCAGTTTGTCACAGGGTTATAGCAATCAGCCCCAGCATTTT.